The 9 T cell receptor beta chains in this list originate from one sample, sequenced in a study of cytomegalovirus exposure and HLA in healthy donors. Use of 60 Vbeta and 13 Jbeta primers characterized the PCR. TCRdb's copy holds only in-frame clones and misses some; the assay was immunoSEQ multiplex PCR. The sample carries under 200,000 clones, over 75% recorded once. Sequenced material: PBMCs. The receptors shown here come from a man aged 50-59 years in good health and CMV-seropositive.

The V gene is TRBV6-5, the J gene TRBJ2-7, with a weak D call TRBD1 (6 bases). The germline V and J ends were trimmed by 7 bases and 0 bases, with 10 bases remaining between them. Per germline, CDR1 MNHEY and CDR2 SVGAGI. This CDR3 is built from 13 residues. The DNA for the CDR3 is TGTGCCAGCAAGGAGACAGGCTCCTACGAGCAGTACGTC. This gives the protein CASKETGSYEQYV.

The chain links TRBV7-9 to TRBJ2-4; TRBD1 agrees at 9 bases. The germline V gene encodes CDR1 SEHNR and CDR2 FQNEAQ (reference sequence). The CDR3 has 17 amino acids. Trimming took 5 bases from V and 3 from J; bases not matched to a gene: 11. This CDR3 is CASSAIGLGQGKNIQYF. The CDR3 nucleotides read TGTGCCAGCAGCGCCATCGGATTGGGACAGGGCAAAAACATTCAGTACTTC.

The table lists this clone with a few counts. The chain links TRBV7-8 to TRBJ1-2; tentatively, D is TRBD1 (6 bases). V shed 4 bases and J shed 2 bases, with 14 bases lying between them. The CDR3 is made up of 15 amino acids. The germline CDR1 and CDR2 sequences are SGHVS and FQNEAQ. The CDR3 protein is CASSSGQPGNYGYTF. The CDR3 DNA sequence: TGTGCCAGCAGCTCAGGACAGCCGGGGAACTATGGCTACACCTTC.

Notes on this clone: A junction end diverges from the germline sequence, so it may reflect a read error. CDR3 nucleotide sequence: TGTGCCAGCAGTTCAGGGACTAGCAGAGATACGCAGTATTTT. Residues: CASSSGTSRDTQYF. This chain uses TRBV27 with TRBJ2-3, with 9 bases that match TRBD2. The CDR3 runs to 14 residues. CDR1 and CDR2 from the germline V gene are MNHEY and SMNVEV (reference sequence).

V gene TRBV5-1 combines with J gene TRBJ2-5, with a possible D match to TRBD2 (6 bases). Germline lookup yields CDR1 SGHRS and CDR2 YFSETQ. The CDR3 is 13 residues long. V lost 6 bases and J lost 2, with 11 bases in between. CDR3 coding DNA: TGCGCCAGCAATTTTGGAGGGCAAGAGACCCAGTACTTC. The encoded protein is CASNFGGQETQYF.

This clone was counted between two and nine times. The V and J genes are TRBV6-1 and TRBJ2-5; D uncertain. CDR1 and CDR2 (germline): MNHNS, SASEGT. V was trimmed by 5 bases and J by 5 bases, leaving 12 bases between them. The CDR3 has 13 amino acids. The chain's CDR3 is CASSPTRMETQYF. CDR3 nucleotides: TGTGCCAGCAGTCCCACGAGGATGGAGACCCAGTACTTC.

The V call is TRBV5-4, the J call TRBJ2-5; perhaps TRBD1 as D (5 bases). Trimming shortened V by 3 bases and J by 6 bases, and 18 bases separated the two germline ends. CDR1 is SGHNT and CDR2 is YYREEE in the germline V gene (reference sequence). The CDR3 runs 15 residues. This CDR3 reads CASSSKDSSYQTQYF. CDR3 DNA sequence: TGTGCCAGCAGCTCCAAAGACAGCTCATATCAGACCCAGTACTTC. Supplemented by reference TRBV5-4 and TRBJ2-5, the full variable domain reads ETGVTQSPTHLIKTRGQQVTLRCSSQSGHNTVSWYQQALGQGPQFIFQYYREEENGRGNFPPRFSGLQFPNYSSELNVNALELDDSALYLCASSSKDSSYQTQYFGPGTRLLVL.

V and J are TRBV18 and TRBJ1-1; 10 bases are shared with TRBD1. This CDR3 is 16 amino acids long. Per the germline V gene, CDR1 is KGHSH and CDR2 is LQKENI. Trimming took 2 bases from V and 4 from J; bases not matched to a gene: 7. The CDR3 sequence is CASSPGRDRGITEAFF. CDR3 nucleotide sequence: TGTGCCAGCTCACCAGGTCGGGACAGGGGTATCACTGAAGCTTTCTTT.

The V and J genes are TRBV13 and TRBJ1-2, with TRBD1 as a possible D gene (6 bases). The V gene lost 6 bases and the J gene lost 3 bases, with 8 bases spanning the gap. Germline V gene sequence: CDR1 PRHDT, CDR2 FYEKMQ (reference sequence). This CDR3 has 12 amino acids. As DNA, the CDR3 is TGTGCCAGCAGGAACAGGGACTATGGCTACACCTTC. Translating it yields CASRNRDYGYTF.